The rows below give T cell receptor beta chains drawn from one sample of a study of blood T cell repertoires in COVID-19. Data came from immunoSEQ multiplex PCR; TCRdb stores just in-frame clones and leaves some out. Among fewer than 80,000 clones, roughly three quarters were seen once, and the ten largest hold 11% to 15%. The source material was peripheral blood. Receptors were obtained from a man aged 55 to 70 with COVID-19, enrolled during active disease. Each CDR3 is given with its conserved first and last residue. Fields, in order: CDR3 protein, CDR3 DNA, D gene, clone size, J gene, V gene. D genes are given only for firm matches. A clone size is listed for some rows: how often the clone was seen (once, few, many), or a class if it is expanded.

CDR3aa: CASKAGGAETQYF
CDR3nt: TGCGCCAGCAAAGCAGGGGGCGCCGAGACCCAGTACTTC
d_gene: TRBD1
abundance: few
j_gene: TRBJ2-5
v_gene: TRBV5-1

CDR3aa: CASRIGSGANTEAFF
CDR3nt: TGTGCCAGCAGGATAGGGTCGGGAGCTAACACTGAAGCTTTCTTT
d_gene: .
abundance: .
j_gene: TRBJ1-1
v_gene: TRBV28

CDR3aa: CASSEDRHNYGYTF
CDR3nt: TGTGCCAGCAGTGAGGACAGGCATAACTATGGCTACACCTTC
d_gene: TRBD1
abundance: .
j_gene: TRBJ1-2
v_gene: TRBV6-1

CDR3aa: CASTLGQGGGYTF
CDR3nt: TGTGCCAGCACCCTGGGACAGGGGGGCGGCTACACCTTC
d_gene: TRBD1
abundance: .
j_gene: TRBJ1-2
v_gene: TRBV12-3/TRBV12-4

CDR3aa: CASSPSRGGDTGELFF
CDR3nt: TGCGCCAGCAGCCCATCTCGGGGGGGTGACACCGGGGAGCTGTTTTTT
d_gene: TRBD2
abundance: .
j_gene: TRBJ2-2
v_gene: TRBV5-1

CDR3aa: CASRGTGGSYEQYF
CDR3nt: TGTGCCAGCAGGGGGACAGGGGGCTCCTACGAGCAGTACTTC
d_gene: TRBD1
abundance: few
j_gene: TRBJ2-7
v_gene: TRBV6-5

CDR3aa: CATSELTTGNEDTQYF
CDR3nt: TGTGCCACCAGTGAGCTGACGACAGGGAATGAAGATACGCAGTATTTT
d_gene: TRBD1
abundance: .
j_gene: TRBJ2-3
v_gene: TRBV24-1

CDR3aa: CASSSRTGGEQFF
CDR3nt: TGTGCCAGCAGTTCCCGGACAGGCGGGGAGCAGTTCTTC
d_gene: TRBD1
abundance: .
j_gene: TRBJ2-1
v_gene: TRBV27

CDR3aa: CSVDRTGVLETQYF
CDR3nt: TGCAGCGTTGATAGGACAGGAGTTCTAGAGACCCAGTACTTC
d_gene: TRBD1
abundance: once
j_gene: TRBJ2-5
v_gene: TRBV29-1

CDR3aa: CASSQDGLAGHNEQFF
CDR3nt: TGTGCCAGCAGCCAAGATGGGCTAGCGGGACACAATGAGCAGTTCTTC
d_gene: TRBD2
abundance: .
j_gene: TRBJ2-1
v_gene: TRBV3-1/TRBV3-2

CDR3aa: CAAGAGDNRNEQFF
CDR3nt: TGTGCCGCTGGAGCGGGAGATAATCGTAATGAGCAGTTCTTC
d_gene: TRBD2
abundance: once
j_gene: TRBJ2-1
v_gene: TRBV10-3

CDR3aa: CASTPPGQGSCNQPQHF
CDR3nt: TGTGCCAGCACCCCCCCGGGACAGGGGTCTTGCAATCAGCCCCAGCATTTT
d_gene: .
abundance: .
j_gene: TRBJ1-5
v_gene: TRBV21-1

CDR3aa: CAISAGREGAETQYF
CDR3nt: TGTGCCATCAGTGCCGGGAGGGAGGGAGCGGAGACCCAGTACTTC
d_gene: TRBD2
abundance: .
j_gene: TRBJ2-5
v_gene: TRBV10-3

CDR3aa: CASRSRGHEQFF
CDR3nt: TGTGCCAGTAGGTCCAGGGGCCATGAGCAGTTCTTC
d_gene: .
abundance: many
j_gene: TRBJ2-1
v_gene: TRBV19

CDR3aa: CASSESAGGMYNEQFF
CDR3nt: TGCGCCAGCAGTGAGTCTGCGGGAGGAATGTACAATGAGCAGTTCTTC
d_gene: TRBD2
abundance: .
j_gene: TRBJ2-1
v_gene: TRBV10-1

CDR3aa: CASSSRQGGGTQYF
CDR3nt: TGTGCCAGTAGCTCGAGACAGGGGGGAGGTACGCAGTATTTT
d_gene: TRBD1
abundance: .
j_gene: TRBJ2-3
v_gene: TRBV19

CDR3aa: CANQAQGQGNGYTF
CDR3nt: TGTGCCAACCAAGCCCAGGGACAGGGAAATGGCTACACCTTC
d_gene: TRBD1
abundance: few
j_gene: TRBJ1-2
v_gene: TRBV28

CDR3aa: CAWNPGGTNEQFF
CDR3nt: TGTGCCTGGAACCCCGGGGGGACCAATGAGCAGTTCTTC
d_gene: TRBD2
abundance: .
j_gene: TRBJ2-1
v_gene: TRBV30

CDR3aa: CASKPPNNEQFF
CDR3nt: TGTGCCAGCAAGCCTCCCAACAATGAGCAGTTCTTC
d_gene: .
abundance: .
j_gene: TRBJ2-1
v_gene: TRBV2

CDR3aa: CASRSYNEQFF
CDR3nt: TGCGCCAGCAGGTCTTACAATGAGCAGTTCTTC
d_gene: .
abundance: .
j_gene: TRBJ2-1
v_gene: TRBV5-1

CDR3aa: CASSLDRDDTIYF
CDR3nt: TGCGCCAGCAGCTTGGACAGGGATGACACCATATATTTT
d_gene: .
abundance: .
j_gene: TRBJ1-3
v_gene: TRBV5-1

CDR3aa: CASSQYSGSGDTQYF
CDR3nt: TGCGCCAGCAGCCAGTACAGCGGGAGCGGAGATACGCAGTATTTT
d_gene: TRBD2
abundance: .
j_gene: TRBJ2-3
v_gene: TRBV4-1

CDR3aa: CASSLLPQETQYF
CDR3nt: TGTGCCAGCAGCCTTCTTCCCCAAGAGACCCAGTACTTC
d_gene: .
abundance: .
j_gene: TRBJ2-5
v_gene: TRBV7-2

CDR3aa: CASSSRGAGNYGYTF
CDR3nt: TGTGCCAGCAGCTCGCGCGGAGCAGGGAACTATGGCTACACCTTC
d_gene: .
abundance: .
j_gene: TRBJ1-2
v_gene: TRBV9

CDR3aa: CAWSGGIGTVEETQYF
CDR3nt: TGTGCCTGGAGTGGAGGGATCGGGACAGTCGAAGAGACCCAGTACTTC
d_gene: TRBD1
abundance: .
j_gene: TRBJ2-5
v_gene: TRBV30

CDR3aa: CASSLTSGSSYNEQFF
CDR3nt: TGCGCCAGCAGCTTAACTAGCGGATCCTCCTACAATGAGCAGTTCTTC
d_gene: TRBD2
abundance: .
j_gene: TRBJ2-1
v_gene: TRBV5-1

CDR3aa: CAGQLRQGKYEQYF
CDR3nt: TGTGCCGGTCAATTGAGACAGGGGAAGTACGAGCAGTACTTC
d_gene: TRBD1
abundance: few
j_gene: TRBJ2-7
v_gene: TRBV30

CDR3aa: CASSPGLVPAADTQYF
CDR3nt: TGTGCCAGCAGCCCGGGACTAGTTCCGGCTGCAGATACGCAGTATTTT
d_gene: TRBD2
abundance: .
j_gene: TRBJ2-3
v_gene: TRBV9

CDR3aa: CATSDLREGAVDNEQFF
CDR3nt: TGTGCCACCAGTGATTTGCGGGAGGGGGCAGTCGACAATGAGCAGTTCTTC
d_gene: .
abundance: .
j_gene: TRBJ2-1
v_gene: TRBV24-1

CDR3aa: CASSLSGGPETQYF
CDR3nt: TGTGCCAGCAGCTTATCCGGGGGTCCCGAGACCCAGTACTTC
d_gene: .
abundance: .
j_gene: TRBJ2-5
v_gene: TRBV13

CDR3aa: CAWRFQSGTDTQYF
CDR3nt: TGTGCCTGGAGGTTTCAGTCAGGCACAGATACGCAGTATTTT
d_gene: .
abundance: .
j_gene: TRBJ2-3
v_gene: TRBV30

CDR3aa: CASSNTGVTEAFF
CDR3nt: TGTGCCAGCAGTAATACAGGCGTCACTGAAGCTTTCTTT
d_gene: .
abundance: many
j_gene: TRBJ1-1
v_gene: TRBV6-5

CDR3aa: CASSSPETGLNIQYF
CDR3nt: TGCGCCAGCAGCTCCCCCGAGACAGGGTTAAACATTCAGTACTTC
d_gene: TRBD1
abundance: .
j_gene: TRBJ2-4
v_gene: TRBV5-1

CDR3aa: CASSAVETAYNEQFF
CDR3nt: TGTGCCAGTAGTGCCGTAGAAACCGCCTACAATGAGCAGTTCTTC
d_gene: .
abundance: .
j_gene: TRBJ2-1
v_gene: TRBV19

CDR3aa: CASSQREPGGLIAKNIQYF
CDR3nt: TGTGCCAGCAGCCAAAGAGAGCCGGGAGGGCTTATAGCCAAAAACATTCAGTACTTC
d_gene: TRBD2
abundance: .
j_gene: TRBJ2-4
v_gene: TRBV7-2

CDR3aa: CASSGRGTEAFF
CDR3nt: TGTGCCAGCAGCGGGAGGGGGACTGAAGCTTTCTTT
d_gene: .
abundance: once
j_gene: TRBJ1-1
v_gene: TRBV5-4

CDR3aa: CASSQQDITEAFF
CDR3nt: TGTGCCAGCAGCCAACAGGATATCACTGAAGCTTTCTTT
d_gene: .
abundance: .
j_gene: TRBJ1-1
v_gene: TRBV2

CDR3aa: CAWSVGGRGYEQYF
CDR3nt: TGTGCCTGGAGTGTAGGCGGCAGAGGGTACGAGCAGTACTTC
d_gene: .
abundance: .
j_gene: TRBJ2-7
v_gene: TRBV30

CDR3aa: CAISQGEGYTF
CDR3nt: TGTGCCATCAGTCAGGGGGAGGGCTACACCTTC
d_gene: TRBD1
abundance: .
j_gene: TRBJ1-2
v_gene: TRBV10-3

CDR3aa: CASSVEGQGGTGELFF
CDR3nt: TGTGCCAGCAGCGTAGAGGGGCAGGGGGGAACCGGGGAGCTGTTTTTT
d_gene: .
abundance: .
j_gene: TRBJ2-2
v_gene: TRBV9

CDR3aa: CSGRNRGRQETQYF
CDR3nt: TGCAGCGGGAGAAACAGGGGGCGGCAAGAGACCCAGTACTTC
d_gene: TRBD1
abundance: .
j_gene: TRBJ2-5
v_gene: TRBV29-1

CDR3aa: CAISGGYANEQFF
CDR3nt: TGTGCCATCAGTGGGGGCTATGCCAATGAGCAGTTCTTC
d_gene: .
abundance: .
j_gene: TRBJ2-1
v_gene: TRBV10-3

CDR3aa: CSASLQSDQPQHF
CDR3nt: TGCAGTGCTAGTCTCCAGTCTGATCAGCCCCAGCATTTT
d_gene: .
abundance: .
j_gene: TRBJ1-5
v_gene: TRBV20-1

CDR3aa: CASNRLDMNTEAFF
CDR3nt: TGTGCCAGCAATAGACTGGACATGAACACTGAAGCTTTCTTT
d_gene: .
abundance: .
j_gene: TRBJ1-1
v_gene: TRBV6-5